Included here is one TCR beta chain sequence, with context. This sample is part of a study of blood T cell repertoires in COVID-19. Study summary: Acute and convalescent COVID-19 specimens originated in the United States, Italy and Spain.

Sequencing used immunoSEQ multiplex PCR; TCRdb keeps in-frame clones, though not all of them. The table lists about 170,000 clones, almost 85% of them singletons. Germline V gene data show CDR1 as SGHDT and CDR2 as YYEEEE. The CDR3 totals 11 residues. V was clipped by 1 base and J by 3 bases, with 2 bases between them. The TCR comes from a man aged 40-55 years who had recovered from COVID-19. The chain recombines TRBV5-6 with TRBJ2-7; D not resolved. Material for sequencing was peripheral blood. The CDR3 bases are TGTGCCAGCAGCTTGCGCTACGAGCAGTACTTC. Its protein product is CASSLRYEQYF.